The TCR beta chain under discussion was sequenced for a study of T cell clonality in common variable immunodeficiency. From germline, CDR1 is KGHSH and CDR2 LQKENI. V lost 3 bases, J lost 7 bases, and 13 bases lay in between. This CDR3 has 14 residues. This clone was detected many times. The observed sequence ends 3 residues before the CDR3 terminus, with the missing tail filled in from the germline J gene. Distinct nucleotide sequences in the sample also encode this CDR3. TCRdb keeps only in-frame clones here, not all; method: immunoSEQ multiplex PCR. This set yields some 40,000 clones and no singletons; the top ten hold 2.5% to 3%.

The sample consisted of peripheral blood mononuclear cells. The origin of this receptor is a person aged 18 to 75 in good health. The V call is TRBV18, the J call TRBJ2-1; D may be TRBD1 (6 bases). CDR3: CASSPPGQINEQFF. The sequenced CDR3 bases are TGTGCCAGCTCACCTCCTGGACAGATTAATGAG.